This T cell receptor beta chain was profiled in a study of cytomegalovirus exposure and HLA in healthy donors. Study-wide points: The study put under 200 TCR beta chains on its list as cytomegalovirus-associated. Earlier analysis found most TCR beta V segments productive about 87% or about 30% of the time.

Regarding this clone: Antigen unknown.

Primers for the PCR totalled 60 Vbeta and 13 Jbeta. Only in-frame clones appear in the TCRdb table, and some are missing; sequencing was by immunoSEQ multiplex PCR. The table has 120,000 to 150,000 clones, 77% seen once. V lost 6 bases and J lost 0, with 9 bases in between. The germline CDR1 and CDR2 sequences are MNHEY and SMNVEV (reference sequence). The CDR3 runs to 14 residues. Sequenced sample: PBMCs. The chain couples TRBV27 to TRBJ1-5; D remains ambiguous. The receptor comes from a female donor in good health and CMV-seronegative. The CDR3: CASSLDYSNQPQHF. Here the CDR3 DNA reads TGTGCCAGCAGCCTAGATTATAGCAATCAGCCCCAGCATTTT.